This T cell receptor beta chain was profiled in a study of blood T cell repertoires in COVID-19. For the study at large: The origin of the acute and convalescent COVID-19 samples was the United States, Italy and Spain. The analysed material was cDNA or gDNA that came from T cells, B-cell-depleted T cells, or PBMCs.

The CDR3 totals 14 residues. V was pared by 3 bases and J by 0 bases, with 11 bases between. Per the germline V gene, CDR1 is GTSNPN and CDR2 is SVGIG (reference sequence). As handled by the study authors: For nucleated cells, counts were estimated from reference gene primer amplification. Using immunoSEQ multiplex PCR, the repertoire was profiled, and TCRdb retains in-frame clones only, with some absent. The V and J calls and clone size were taken over from that table, and D and trimming were inferred from the DNA. The data show approximately 100,000 clones, 91% seen once. The rearrangement uses TRBV30 and TRBJ1-1, with no clear D. The source is a man aged 50 to 60 with acute or convalescent COVID-19. The sample consisted of peripheral blood. CDR3 coding DNA: TGTGCCTGGAGGAGCCGGGTCTTGAACACTGAAGCTTTCTTT. Its translation is CAWRSRVLNTEAFF.